This T cell receptor (beta chain) was retrieved from a study of blood T cell repertoires in COVID-19 (dated by TCRdb to the early 2020s). A note on the overall study: Samples covering the acute and convalescent phases of COVID-19 were provided by collaborators in the United States, Italy and Spain. The dataset comprised deeply sampled blood TCRbeta repertoires from subjects exposed to, actively infected with, or recovered from COVID-19. The repertoires were released in a freely available public database meant as a resource for research on the immune response to SARS-CoV-2. The material from the prospective study consisted of cDNA or gDNA derived from T cells, B-cell-depleted T cells, or PBMCs. HLA class I and class II types, where available, came from metadata supplied by the sample provider rather than from assay-based typing. The samples were drawn from two sources: the first 160 participants of the ongoing ImmuneRACE study, and over 1,000 subjects contributed by 6 global collaborators. A de-identified subject ID, COVID-19 status, age in years and sex were almost always included in the sample metadata. General conclusions and limits of the study: The amount of clinical and demographic metadata varied by source and participant and was provided uncurated.

As encoded in the germline V gene (reference sequence), CDR1 is SGHNT while CDR2 is YYREEE. Its CDR3 holds 15 amino acids, cysteine through phenylalanine. Just CDR3 DNA is preserved here, 45 bases in frame from base 1. V is trimmed back by 0 bases and J by 7 bases, and the junction contains 6 bases that no gene match accounts for. One collaborating source in Seattle enrolled patients during active infection and followed them longitudinally through the course of disease. The collaborating institutions used their own protocols to collect whole blood in K2EDTA tubes. For TCRbeta analysis, collaborators shipped samples as frozen whole blood, isolated PBMCs, or DNA extracted from either of those sample types. Regarding this clone: The clone's antigen remains unknown. Per-base quality was not reported, and no clone a single base away is much larger than it.

TCRbeta CDR3 regions were amplified from genomic DNA by means of the immunoSEQ Assay, a bias-controlled multiplex PCR. On the authors' methods: The number of nucleated cells in each sample was estimated from the amplification of reference gene primers within the assay. To quantify the absolute abundance of each unique TCRbeta CDR3 rearrangement, sequence reads were collapsed and filtered. For each sample, productive Simpson clonality was calculated as the square root of Simpson's diversity index across productive rearrangements. The clones in this table, taken by TCRdb from immuneACCESS, are in-frame only. Not every clone is retained; where verified, under half of the shortfall comes from an unresolved V gene, and the cause of the rest is unknown. That table furnishes V, J and clone size, whereas the DNA furnished D and trimming. In all, the sample holds 150,000 to 200,000 clones, and roughly 79% of those were seen once. The top ten constitute around 12% of the sample.

The rearrangement combines TRBV5-4 with TRBJ1-4; TRBD1 lines up with 7 middle nucleotides. What was sequenced was peripheral blood. This receptor was obtained from a woman aged 80 or over with COVID-19, enrolled during active disease. The DNA is as follows: TGTGCCAGCAGCTTGGTGGGTCAGGGGGGTGAAAAACTGTTTTTT. It is translated as CASSLVGQGGEKLFF.